Each of the 10 T cell receptor beta chains below was sequenced from the same sample in a study of blood T cell repertoires in COVID-19. Assay used: immunoSEQ multiplex PCR; TCRdb lists only in-frame clones, some missing. The repertoire holds some 330,000 clones, over 75% seen once, with less than 4.5% in the top ten. The specimen was PBMCs or T cells enriched from blood (not recorded which). The source of these receptors is a young man who had recovered from COVID-19.

The J gene is TRBJ2-3, the V gene TRBV7-9; 7 nucleotides match TRBD2. The germline V gene encodes CDR1 SEHNR and CDR2 FQNEAQ (reference sequence). V dropped 0 bases and J dropped 2; count of bases not matched to a gene: 2. This CDR3 is built from 15 residues. The CDR3 sequence is CASSLAGGDTDTQYF. In nucleotides, the CDR3 is TGTGCCAGCAGCTTAGCGGGAGGGGACACAGATACGCAGTATTTT.

This chain links TRBV5-1 with TRBJ1-2; D ambiguous. The CDR3 covers 14 residues. Germline V gives CDR1 SGHRS, CDR2 YFSETQ. Trimming cost V 1 base and J 2 bases, with 9 bases left between them. CDR3 protein: CASSLSPVNYGYTF. The CDR3, as DNA: TGCGCCAGCAGCTTGTCTCCAGTGAACTATGGCTACACCTTC.

The chain recombines TRBV30 with TRBJ1-5; 10 positions match TRBD1. Germline CDR1 is GTSNPN and CDR2 is SVGIG (reference sequence). Trimming at V came to 5 bases and at J to 5 bases, leaving 3 bases not matched to a gene. The CDR3 runs 13 residues. The CDR3 bases are TGTGCCTGGCGGGACAGGGGTTATCAGCCCCAGCATTTT. Translation: CAWRDRGYQPQHF.

V gene TRBV6-5 combines with J gene TRBJ2-1; unclear D gene. CDR3 length: 11 amino acids. The V gene lost 4 bases and the J gene lost 10 bases, with 8 bases spanning the gap. Germline CDR1 and CDR2: MNHEY and SVGAGI. CDR3 DNA sequence: TGTGCCAGCAGTTTTAGCAGCGAGCAGTTCTTC. Translation: CASSFSSEQFF.

The chain employs TRBV7-2 and TRBJ1-4; D gene unclear. The CDR3 spans 16 residues. Deletions cut 1 base from V and 0 bases from J, with 9 bases between. Germline V lookup: CDR1 SGHTA, CDR2 FQGNSA. The CDR3 DNA follows: TGTGCCAGCAGCTTAGGCGGAGCAGCAACTAATGAAAAACTGTTTTTT. Translating gives CASSLGGAATNEKLFF.

The chain has TRBV24-1 and TRBJ2-2; the match to TRBD1 covers 10 bases. This CDR3 spans 18 amino acids. CDR1 is KGHDR and CDR2 is SFDVKD in the germline V gene. Germline trimming cut 2 bases from V and 2 bases from J; bases unmatched to any gene: 7. The CDR3 region is CATSDSPGTGVNTGELFF. The CDR3, as DNA: TGTGCCACCAGTGATTCCCCCGGGACAGGGGTTAACACCGGGGAGCTGTTTTTT.

The chain is built from TRBV29-1 and TRBJ1-4; a possible D gene is TRBD1 (6 bases). Trimming left V 7 bases short and J 8 bases short, with 20 bases between. CDR3 length: 14 residues. CDR1 is SQVTM, CDR2 ANQGSEA, per germline. The CDR3 loop reads CSARSGGPGEKLFF. CDR3 DNA sequence: TGCAGCGCCCGGAGCGGGGGGCCCGGGGAAAAACTGTTTTTT.

The chain employs TRBV24-1 and TRBJ1-2; a weak D match, TRBD1 (6 bases). The CDR3 has 14 residues. The germline V gene encodes CDR1 KGHDR and CDR2 SFDVKD. The V end was cut by 1 base, the J end by 2 bases, with 7 bases between. The CDR3 loop reads CATSDLRGNYGYTF. The DNA of the CDR3 is TGTGCCACCAGTGATTTAAGGGGGAACTATGGCTACACCTTC.

The chain combines TRBV6-5 with TRBJ1-4, with D unresolved. V lost 6 bases and J 5 bases, leaving 10 bases between the germline ends. The CDR3 extends over 13 amino acids. Germline lookup yields CDR1 MNHEY and CDR2 SVGAGI. The CDR3 bases are TGTGCCAGCAGCCCCGTGCGGAATGAAAAACTGTTTTTT. This codes for CASSPVRNEKLFF.

The J gene is TRBJ2-1, the V gene TRBV5-1; D gene ambiguous. The CDR3 extends over 15 amino acids. V lost 4 bases and J 5 bases, leaving 16 bases between the germline ends. CDR1 and CDR2 from the germline V gene are SGHRS and YFSETQ. CDR3 bases: TGCGCCAGCAGCCTTAGCTCCAATAGTAACAATGAGCAGTTCTTC. Encoded protein: CASSLSSNSNNEQFF.